This T cell receptor beta chain was retrieved from a study of regulatory T cells in long-lasting Graves disease. Study results and limitations: No thyroid tissue was studied; the work used peripheral blood only.

Both iRepertoire HTBI primers and Arm-PCR of CDR3 regions were used to build the TCR beta libraries. MiXCR, run by TCRdb on the multiplex PCR reads, gives a single entry per CDR3 protein. The sample yields 300,000 to 400,000 distinct CDR3 sequences, 15% seen once. CDR3 length equals 13 residues. CDR1 is SGHAT, CDR2 FQNNGV, per germline. Trimming pared 9 bases from V and 6 bases from J, leaving 15 bases between. Indicated time point: newly diagnosed GD, antithyroid drugs for less than 3 months. PBMCs provided the RNA from which the TCR library was made. This clonotype has a count of ten or more. Its matching antigen is unknown.

The chain is built from TRBV11-2 and TRBJ2-1; D remains ambiguous. The receptor's source is a female donor with Graves disease. The sequencing used peripheral blood mononuclear cells (PBMCs), collected at new diagnosis, from a patient treated with antithyroid drugs. The CDR3 bases are TGTGCCAGTGCGACCTCCGTAAGCAATGAGCAGTTCTTC. As protein: CASATSVSNEQFF.